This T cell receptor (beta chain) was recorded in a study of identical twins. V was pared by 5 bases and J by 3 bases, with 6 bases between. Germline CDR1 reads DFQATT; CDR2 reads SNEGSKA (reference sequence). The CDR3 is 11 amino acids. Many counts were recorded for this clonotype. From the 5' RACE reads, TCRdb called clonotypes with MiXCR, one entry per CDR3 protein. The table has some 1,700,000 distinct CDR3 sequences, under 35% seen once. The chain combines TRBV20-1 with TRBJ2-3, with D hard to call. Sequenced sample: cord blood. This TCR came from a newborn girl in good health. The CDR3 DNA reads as TGCAGTGCTGCTGGAACAGATACGCAGTATTTT. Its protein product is CSAAGTDTQYF.